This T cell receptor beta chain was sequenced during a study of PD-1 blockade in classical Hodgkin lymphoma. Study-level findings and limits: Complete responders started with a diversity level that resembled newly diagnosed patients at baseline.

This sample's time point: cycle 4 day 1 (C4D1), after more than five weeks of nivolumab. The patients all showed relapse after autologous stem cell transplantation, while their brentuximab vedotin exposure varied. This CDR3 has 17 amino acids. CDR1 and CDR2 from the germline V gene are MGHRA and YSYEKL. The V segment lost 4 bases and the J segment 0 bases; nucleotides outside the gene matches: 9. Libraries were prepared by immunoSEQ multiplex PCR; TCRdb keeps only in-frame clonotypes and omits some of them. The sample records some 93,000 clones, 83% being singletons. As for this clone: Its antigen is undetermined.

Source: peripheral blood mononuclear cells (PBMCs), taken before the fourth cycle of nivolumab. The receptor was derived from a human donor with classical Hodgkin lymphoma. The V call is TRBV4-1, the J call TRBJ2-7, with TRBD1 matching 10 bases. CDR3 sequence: CASSRQTGTGASYEQYF. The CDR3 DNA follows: TGCGCCAGCAGCCGCCAAACCGGGACAGGGGCCTCCTACGAGCAGTACTTC.